This TCR beta chain was recovered during a study of read filtering for tumor transcriptome and immune sequencing. This library used approximately 370 ng RNA and molecular barcoded adaptors spanning alpha/delta and beta/gamma chains. TCRdb analysed the reads with MiXCR anew, one entry per CDR3 protein. The table records 49,000 or so distinct CDR3 sequences, approximately 12% of them present only once. This clonotype was observed many times. The V and J ends lost 0 bases and 8 bases respectively, with 17 bases between them. The germline gives CDR1 SGHTA, CDR2 FQGNSA. This CDR3 is 16 amino acids long. The sequence was collected from a donor at least 40 years old with multiple myeloma. The chain has TRBV7-2 and TRBJ2-1; D tentatively fits TRBD1 or TRBD2 (6 bases each). The specimen sequenced was a population of CD138-negative cells sorted from bone marrow. CDR3 in DNA: TGTGCCAGCAGCTTAGCTCGAGATACTAGGGGGGATGAGCAGTTCTTC. Amino acid sequence: CASSLARDTRGDEQFF.